These 25 T cell receptor beta chains were sequenced from one sample in a study of cytomegalovirus exposure and HLA in healthy donors. The study ran its PCR with 60 Vbeta and 13 Jbeta primers. The data were produced by immunoSEQ multiplex PCR, yet TCRdb's version contains in-frame clones alone and is incomplete. Among about 110,000 clones listed, roughly 80% were seen once. The sequencing input was PBMCs. All receptors come from a female donor in good health and CMV-seropositive.

The gene calls are TRBV6-1 and TRBJ1-1, with a weak D call TRBD1 (5 bases). Trimming pared 4 bases from V and 5 bases from J, leaving 11 bases between. Germline-derived CDR1 and CDR2 are MNHNS and SASEGT. The CDR3 runs 13 residues. CDR3 amino acids: CASSVSRGTEAFF. The CDR3 region has the DNA TGTGCCAGCAGTGTGTCAAGGGGAACTGAAGCTTTCTTT.

Here the CDR3 DNA reads TGTGCCACCAGCAGAGGGGACAGGAGATCCACAGATACGCAGTATTTT. Encoded protein: CATSRGDRRSTDTQYF. The chain links TRBV15 to TRBJ2-3, with 8 bases identical to TRBD1. The germline CDR1 and CDR2 sequences are LNHNV and YYDKDF (reference sequence). This CDR3 is built from 16 residues. The V segment lost 1 base and the J segment 2 bases; nucleotides outside the gene matches: 5.

The chain links TRBV5-6 to TRBJ1-4; no clear D. In germline, CDR1 is SGHDT, CDR2 YYEEEE. V lost 6 bases, J lost 6 bases, and 18 bases lay in between. This CDR3 region has 15 residues. CDR3 bases: TGTGCCAGCAAAGAGCTAGGAGGCCTGGATGAAAAACTGTTTTTT. Its translation: CASKELGGLDEKLFF. Full variable domain (missing parts from reference TRBV5-6 and TRBJ1-4): DAGVTQSPTHLIKTRGQQVTLRCSPKSGHDTVSWYQQALGQGPQFIFQYYEEEERQRGNFPDRFSGHQFPNYSSELNVNALLLGDSALYLCASKELGGLDEKLFFGSGTQLSVL.

V usage is TRBV7-8 and J usage is TRBJ2-7; 7 bases line up with TRBD2. Germline V gene data show CDR1 as SGHVS and CDR2 as FQNEAQ. With V trimmed by 3 bases and J by 7 bases, 15 bases remained unmatched. The CDR3 loop spans 16 amino acids. CDR3: CASSFRGRARLSEQYF. The DNA for the CDR3 is TGTGCCAGCAGCTTTCGGGGGAGGGCTCGTCTGAGTGAGCAGTACTTC.

V gene TRBV4-1 combines with J gene TRBJ1-1; maybe TRBD1 (6 bases). Trimming shortened V by 4 bases and J by 1 base, and 19 bases separated the two germline ends. CDR3 size: 17 residues. The germline CDR1 and CDR2 sequences are MGHRA and YSYEKL. In nucleotides, the CDR3 is TGCGCCAGCAGCCCCCCGGGTCAGGGGACAAAGAACACTGAAGCTTTCTTT. It translates to CASSPPGQGTKNTEAFF.

The V call is TRBV19, the J call TRBJ2-7, with 8 positions matching TRBD1. Trimming cost V 6 bases and J 5 bases; bases outside gene matches: 12. Germline V gives CDR1 LNHDA, CDR2 SQIVND (reference sequence). This CDR3 is 15 amino acids long. CDR3 residues: CASRSLAGGRNEQYF. In DNA form, the CDR3 reads TGTGCCAGTAGGAGCCTCGCAGGGGGCCGAAACGAGCAGTACTTC.

The CDR3 DNA follows: TGTGCCAGCAGTGCGGCACTAGAGGCCCAGCATTTT. This encodes CASSAALEAQHF. V is TRBV28 and J is TRBJ1-5; D is ambiguous. Trimming pared 5 bases from V and 11 bases from J, leaving 13 bases between. CDR3 length: 12 residues. Germline CDR1 reads MDHEN; CDR2 reads SYDVKM.

As to this clone: Other DNA sequences in the same sample also yield this CDR3. V is TRBV16 and J is TRBJ2-3; D not certain. V lost 0 bases, J lost 2 bases, and 9 bases lay in between. This CDR3 spans 15 amino acids. In germline, CDR1 is KGHSY, CDR2 FQNENV. This chain's CDR3 is CASSQSRGDTDTQYF. CDR3 coding DNA: TGTGCCAGCAGCCAATCCCGTGGAGACACAGATACGCAGTATTTT. Using reference TRBV16 and TRBJ2-3 for the parts outside the CDR3, the full variable domain is GEEVAQTPKHLVRGEGQKAKLYCAPIKGHSYVFWYQQVLKNEFKFLISFQNENVFDETGMPKERFSAKCLPNSPCSLEIQATKLEDSAVYFCASSQSRGDTDTQYFGPGTRLTVL.

The chain couples TRBV5-4 to TRBJ2-2, with D possibly being TRBD1 (5 bases). Trimming pared 0 bases from V and 4 bases from J, leaving 16 bases between. The CDR3 is made up of 17 amino acids. From germline, CDR1 is SGHNT and CDR2 YYREEE (reference sequence). CDR3: CASSLGLQGYSTGELFF. The CDR3 bases are TGTGCCAGCAGCTTGGGGCTCCAGGGCTATAGCACCGGGGAGCTGTTTTTT.

The rearrangement joins TRBV7-8 to TRBJ1-5; D might be TRBD1 (6 bases). Trimming took off 8 bases at V and 0 bases at J, with 17 bases between the two ends. Per the germline V gene, CDR1 is SGHVS and CDR2 is FQNEAQ. This CDR3 region has 16 residues. The CDR3 protein is CASGPERGRSNQPQHF. The CDR3 DNA is TGTGCCAGCGGGCCCGAGCGGGGGCGTAGCAATCAGCCCCAGCATTTT.

The chain uses TRBV7-8 and TRBJ2-3; TRBD2 aligns across 12 bases. V lost 6 bases, J lost 2 bases, and 6 bases stayed unmatched. This CDR3 has 16 residues. Germline values: CDR1 SGHVS, CDR2 FQNEAQ. In nucleotides, the CDR3 is TGTGCCAGCAGGATACTAGCGGGGGGCTCCACAGATACGCAGTATTTT. It yields the protein CASRILAGGSTDTQYF.

This chain uses TRBV28 with TRBJ2-5; weak D call: TRBD2 (5 bases). Matching the DNA end better, TRBJ2-7 makes the J call doubtful. CDR3 size: 13 residues. Germline values: CDR1 MDHEN, CDR2 SYDVKM. DNA for the CDR3: TGTGCCAGCAGTTATCCGGGGATTTACGAGCAGTACTTC. Its translation is CASSYPGIYEQYF.

The chain carries TRBV7-6 and TRBJ1-4; D is ambiguous. Per germline, CDR1 SGHVS and CDR2 FNYEAQ. The CDR3 contains 16 residues. V dropped 5 bases and J dropped 0 bases, with 13 bases sitting between them. The DNA for the CDR3 is TGTGCCAGCAGCCTCCCGCCGGGTGCAACTAATGAAAAACTGTTTTTT. This encodes CASSLPPGATNEKLFF.

The genes are TRBV7-2 and TRBJ2-5, with a possible D match to TRBD1 (6 bases). CDR3 length: 14 amino acids. V was shortened by 1 base and J by 3 bases, with 9 bases between the two germline ends. CDR1 and CDR2 (germline): SGHTA, FQGNSA. This chain's CDR3 is CASSLEQGEETQYF. In DNA, the CDR3 is TGTGCCAGCAGCTTAGAACAGGGTGAAGAGACCCAGTACTTC.

The rearrangement uses TRBV15 and TRBJ2-5; no definite D call. V dropped 0 bases and J dropped 5 bases, with 10 bases sitting between them. The CDR3 runs to 14 residues. Germline V gene data show CDR1 as LNHNV and CDR2 as YYDKDF (reference sequence). CDR3 sequence: CATSRDRAGETQYF. In nucleotides, the CDR3 is TGTGCCACCAGCAGAGACCGAGCCGGGGAGACCCAGTACTTC.

This chain joins TRBV9 and TRBJ2-1, with 13 positions matching TRBD2. CDR1 is SGDLS, CDR2 YYNGEE, per germline. With V trimmed by 3 bases and J by 7 bases, 7 bases remained unmatched. The CDR3 spans 16 residues. CDR3 amino acids: CASSATGTSGVNEQFF. In DNA, the CDR3 is TGTGCCAGCAGCGCCACCGGGACTAGCGGGGTGAATGAGCAGTTCTTC. Full variable domain (outside the CDR3, taken from reference TRBV9 and TRBJ2-1): DSGVTQTPKHLITATGQRVTLRCSPRSGDLSVYWYQQSLDQGLQFLIQYYNGEERAKGNILERFSAQQFPDLHSELNLSSLELGDSALYFCASSATGTSGVNEQFFGPGTRLTVL.

The chain carries TRBV7-9 and TRBJ1-4; 9 nucleotides agree with TRBD1. Germline loops: CDR1 SEHNR, CDR2 FQNEAQ (reference sequence). Losses at the gene ends were 5 bases for V and 6 bases for J; bases not matched to a gene: 7. This CDR3 region has 15 residues. This chain's CDR3 is CASSLLTGGDEKLFF. CDR3 DNA: TGTGCCAGCAGCCTCCTGACAGGGGGTGATGAAAAACTGTTTTTT.

The chain uses TRBV4-3 and TRBJ1-3; D ambiguous. CDR1 LGHNA and CDR2 YSLEER come from the germline V gene. The CDR3 loop spans 17 amino acids. Between the trimmed V and J ends, which lost 0 bases and 0 bases, there was a span of 12 bases. CDR3 protein: CASSQDLNPNSGNTIYF. The CDR3 nucleotides read TGCGCCAGCAGCCAAGATCTAAACCCTAACTCTGGAAACACCATATATTTT.

The CDR3, as DNA: TGCGCCAGCAGCTTCCGACCGGGACAGGGAGCAAACGAGCAGTACTTC. Encoded protein: CASSFRPGQGANEQYF. The genes are TRBV5-1 and TRBJ2-7, with 9 bases lining up with TRBD1. The CDR3 is 16 amino acids. Germline V gene data show CDR1 as SGHRS and CDR2 as YFSETQ. Germline trimming cut 2 bases from V and 5 bases from J; bases unmatched to any gene: 11.

V and J are TRBV27 and TRBJ2-7, with 9 bases identical to TRBD1. The CDR3 consists of 15 residues. V lost 6 bases to trimming and J lost 5 bases; unmatched junction nucleotides: 11. Germline CDR1 is MNHEY and CDR2 is SMNVEV (reference sequence). This chain's CDR3 is CASRNPGTGSDEQYF. CDR3 DNA sequence: TGTGCCAGCAGGAACCCCGGGACAGGGTCCGACGAGCAGTACTTC.

The chain uses TRBV30 and TRBJ1-4; D gene ambiguous. The CDR3 totals 13 residues. CDR1 is GTSNPN, CDR2 SVGIG, per germline (reference sequence). V lost 2 bases to trimming and J lost 5 bases, with 9 bases between them. CDR3 sequence (DNA): TGTGCCTGGAGTCCGGGATGGAATGAAAAACTGTTTTTT. Translated, it gives CAWSPGWNEKLFF. Based on the CDR3 plus reference TRBV30 and TRBJ1-4, the full variable domain is SQTIHQWPATLVQPVGSPLSLECTVEGTSNPNLYWYRQAAGRGLQLLFYSVGIGQISSEVPQNLSASRPQDRQFILSSKKLLLSDSGFYLCAWSPGWNEKLFFGSGTQLSVL.

J is TRBJ2-2 and V is TRBV6-4; 10 positions agree with TRBD2. The CDR3 length is 15 residues. Looked up from germline, CDR1 is MRHNA and CDR2 is SNTAGT. With 6 bases clipped from V and 6 bases from J, the junction kept 7 bases outside the gene matches. In nucleotides, the CDR3 is TGTGCCAGCAGCCGTGATAGCGGGAGGCCCGGGGAGCTGTTTTTT. Amino acids: CASSRDSGRPGELFF.

This chain uses TRBV5-1 with TRBJ1-4; D gene ambiguous. V gave up 5 bases and J gave up 0 bases, with 11 bases separating them. The germline gives CDR1 SGHRS, CDR2 YFSETQ. This CDR3 has 15 residues. The DNA for the CDR3 is TGCGCCAGCAGGCAACAAGGAGCAACTAATGAAAAACTGTTTTTT. Encoded protein: CASRQQGATNEKLFF.

The chain couples TRBV5-1 to TRBJ2-5; a possible D gene is TRBD2 (6 bases). V was pared by 0 bases and J by 3 bases, with 15 bases between. Germline V CDR1 and CDR2: SGHRS, YFSETQ. The CDR3 is 16 amino acids. Written as DNA, the CDR3 is TGCGCCAGCAGCTTGGGCCCGCTAGCGATCGAAGAGACCCAGTACTTC. Translated: CASSLGPLAIEETQYF. The full variable domain, in which reference TRBV5-1 and TRBJ2-5 provide the parts outside the CDR3, is KAGVTQTPRYLIKTRGQQVTLSCSPISGHRSVSWYQQTPGQGLQFLFEYFSETQRNKGNFPGRFSGRQFSNSRSEMNVSTLELGDSALYLCASSLGPLAIEETQYFGPGTRLLVL.

This chain uses TRBV30 with TRBJ1-2; 7 bases align to TRBD1. This CDR3 region has 19 residues. After removal of 7 bases from V and 8 bases from J, the junction contained 31 bases not matched to a gene. Germline loops: CDR1 GTSNPN, CDR2 SVGIG (reference sequence). The CDR3 bases are TGTGCCTCCTACTTACTAGGACAGGCCACAATCGACACAATCCGGGGCTACACCTTC. Translating it yields CASYLLGQATIDTIRGYTF.